These 20 T cell receptor beta chains share one sample of origin, sequenced in a study of cytomegalovirus exposure and HLA in healthy donors. Both 60 Vbeta primers and 13 Jbeta primers went into the PCR. TCRdb keeps only in-frame clones here, not all; method: immunoSEQ multiplex PCR. In the table there are roughly 63,000 clones, approximately 75% of which are singletons. Sequenced input: PBMCs. The receptors originated from a man in his fifties or sixties in good health and CMV-seropositive.

This clone was detected only a few times. The J gene is TRBJ2-7, the V gene TRBV25-1, with D perhaps TRBD1 (5 bases). CDR1 is MGHDK and CDR2 is SYGVNS in the germline V gene. There are 11 residues in the CDR3. V dropped 6 bases and J dropped 4 bases, with 7 bases sitting between them. Here the CDR3 reads CASSDSYEQYF. The CDR3 DNA follows: TGTGCCAGCAGCGACAGTTACGAGCAGTACTTC.

CDR3 loop: CASRPPGQAYEQYF. The CDR3 DNA sequence: TGTGCCAGCAGACCCCCGGGACAGGCCTACGAGCAGTACTTC. J is TRBJ2-7 and V is TRBV2; the match to TRBD1 covers 8 bases. After removal of 6 bases from V and 2 bases from J, the junction contained 6 bases not matched to a gene. The CDR3 is 14 residues long. Germline CDR1 SNHLY, CDR2 FYNNEI. Supplemented by reference TRBV2 and TRBJ2-7, the full variable domain reads EPEVTQTPSHQVTQMGQEVILRCVPISNHLYFYWYRQILGQKVEFLVSFYNNEISEKSEIFDDQFSVERPDGSNFTLKIRSTKLEDSAMYFCASRPPGQAYEQYFGPGTRLTVT.

The J gene is TRBJ2-7, the V gene TRBV6-6; 9 bases are a match to TRBD1. This CDR3 spans 16 amino acids. V lost 0 bases, J lost 5 bases, and 8 bases stayed unmatched. The germline V gene has CDR1 MNHNY and CDR2 SVGAGI (reference sequence). In nucleotides, the CDR3 is TGTGCCAGCAGTTACTCGATCCCGGGACAGGGTCACGAGCAGTACTTC. Encoded protein: CASSYSIPGQGHEQYF.

The chain is built from TRBV25-1 and TRBJ2-5; 7 nucleotides match TRBD2. Germline assignment: CDR1 MGHDK and CDR2 SYGVNS. There are 16 residues in the CDR3. Germline trimming cut 3 bases from V and 5 bases from J; bases unmatched to any gene: 12. CDR3 bases: TGTGCCAGCAGTGAGCACTTTACGGGAGGAGGTGAGACCCAGTACTTC. This encodes CASSEHFTGGGETQYF.

This clone was seen a handful of times. CDR3 nucleotides: TGTGCCTGGAGTGTACAGGATACCCGTTATGGCTACACCTTC. Protein: CAWSVQDTRYGYTF. The chain is built from TRBV30 and TRBJ1-2; D is possibly TRBD1 (5 bases). Per germline, CDR1 GTSNPN and CDR2 SVGIG (reference sequence). The CDR3 sequence is 14 residues long. Trimming took off 0 bases at V and 5 bases at J, with 13 bases between the two ends.

The sample holds one count of this clone. The chain links TRBV5-1 to TRBJ2-7, with D possibly matching TRBD1 (6 bases). The ends were cut back, 4 bases at V and 9 bases at J, with 14 bases in the middle. CDR3 length equals 12 residues. Germline-derived CDR1 and CDR2 are SGHRS and YFSETQ. The CDR3 sequence: CASSPEGVVQYF. CDR3 nucleotides: TGCGCCAGCAGCCCCGAGGGGGTCGTGCAGTACTTC.

This clone occurred a few times. CDR3 bases: TGTGCCAGCAGTTTATGGGGAGGCGGGGAGACCCAGTACTTC. Translating gives CASSLWGGGETQYF. The chain carries TRBV27 and TRBJ2-5; TRBD2 is a possible D gene (6 bases). The CDR3 has 14 residues. Germline-derived CDR1 and CDR2 are MNHEY and SMNVEV (reference sequence). V lost 1 base, J lost 5 bases, and 11 bases lay in between.

V gene TRBV2 combines with J gene TRBJ1-4; unclear D gene. Germline loops: CDR1 SNHLY, CDR2 FYNNEI. Trimming took off 4 bases at V and 8 bases at J, with 17 bases between the two ends. The CDR3 consists of 15 residues. CDR3 bases: TGTGCCAGCAGTGGCCGAGGAGGGAGTAACGAAAAACTGTTTTTT. This encodes CASSGRGGSNEKLFF.

The chain is built from TRBV18 and TRBJ1-2; TRBD1 matches at 8 bases. Germline lookup yields CDR1 KGHSH and CDR2 LQKENI. The CDR3 extends over 15 amino acids. V trimming: 1 base; J trimming: 1 base; junction bases outside the gene matches: 2. The CDR3 DNA follows: TGTGCCAGCTCACCACTCGGACAGGGTAACTATGGCTACACCTTC. Translating gives CASSPLGQGNYGYTF.

The V call is TRBV15, the J call TRBJ2-7; the match to TRBD2 covers 8 bases. The CDR3 has 14 amino acids. Germline CDR1 reads LNHNV; CDR2 reads YYDKDF (reference sequence). J gave up 9 bases and V 8 bases, and 15 bases lay outside the gene matches. The CDR3 DNA follows: TGTGCCACCTCCGGGGTAGCGGGGTCCAACGGGCAGTACTTC. Translation: CATSGVAGSNGQYF. The whole variable domain, remainder taken from reference TRBV15 and TRBJ2-7, is DAMVIQNPRYQVTQFGKPVTLSCSQTLNHNVMYWYQQKSSQAPKLLFHYYDKDFNNEADTPDNFQSRRPNTSFCFLDIRSPGLGDTAMYLCATSGVAGSNGQYFGPGTRLTVT.

This clone came up once. This chain uses TRBV19 with TRBJ2-5; D is unclear. CDR1 is LNHDA and CDR2 is SQIVND in the germline V gene (reference sequence). Trimming cost V 4 bases and J 5 bases, with 11 bases left between them. CDR3 length equals 13 residues. The CDR3 sequence: CASSNLGRETQYF. For the CDR3, the DNA is TGTGCCAGTAGTAACCTAGGCCGGGAGACCCAGTACTTC. The whole variable domain, filled in from reference TRBV19 and TRBJ2-5, reads DGGITQSPKYLFRKEGQNVTLSCEQNLNHDAMYWYRQDPGQGLRLIYYSQIVNDFQKGDIAEGYSVSREKKESFPLTVTSAQKNPTAFYLCASSNLGRETQYFGPGTRLLVL.

V is TRBV7-9 and J is TRBJ1-2, with unresolved D. The V and J ends lost 8 bases and 7 bases respectively, with 14 bases between them. The CDR3 consists of 12 residues. The germline V gene encodes CDR1 SEHNR and CDR2 FQNEAQ (reference sequence). CDR3 protein: CASRAYEAGYTF. CDR3 nucleotides: TGTGCCAGCCGAGCTTACGAGGCTGGCTACACCTTC.

The J gene is TRBJ2-1, the V gene TRBV7-2; possible D gene TRBD2, 5 bases. The V gene's germline CDR1 is SGHTA and CDR2 FQGNSA. The CDR3 spans 14 residues. The germline V and J ends were trimmed by 5 bases and 3 bases, with 11 bases remaining between them. CDR3 sequence: CASSGGLDYNEQFF. The CDR3 nucleotides are TGTGCCAGCAGCGGCGGGCTAGACTACAATGAGCAGTTCTTC. Together with reference TRBV7-2 and TRBJ2-1, the CDR3 gives the full variable domain: GAGVSQSPSNKVTEKGKDVELRCDPISGHTALYWYRQSLGQGLEFLIYFQGNSAPDKSGLPSDRFSAERTGGSVSTLTIQRTQQEDSAVYLCASSGGLDYNEQFFGPGTRLTVL.

The rearrangement links TRBV27 to TRBJ2-7; 9 nucleotides align to TRBD2. The CDR3 has 15 amino acids. V lost 4 bases to trimming and J lost 6 bases; unmatched junction nucleotides: 10. Germline values: CDR1 MNHEY, CDR2 SMNVEV (reference sequence). The CDR3 loop is CASSSLGLAPSEQYF. The CDR3 DNA is TGTGCCAGCAGTTCCCTTGGACTAGCGCCTTCCGAGCAGTACTTC.

The chain couples TRBV7-2 to TRBJ2-1; 11 nucleotides agree with TRBD2. This CDR3 is 17 amino acids long. The germline gives CDR1 SGHTA, CDR2 FQGNSA. V shed 1 base and J 7 bases; nucleotides not matched to a gene: 9. The CDR3 nucleotides read TGTGCCAGCAGCTTAGGACCCTTAGCGGGAGGGCGTAATGAGCAGTTCTTC. Its translation is CASSLGPLAGGRNEQFF.

This clone was picked up a small number of times. The chain links TRBV5-1 to TRBJ2-7, with 8 bases aligning to TRBD2. This CDR3 contains 16 residues. With V trimmed by 2 bases and J by 2 bases, 9 bases remained unmatched. Germline values: CDR1 SGHRS, CDR2 YFSETQ. The chain's CDR3 is CASSLPRGGSPYEQYF. The DNA for the CDR3 is TGCGCCAGCAGCTTACCCCGGGGGGGGTCCCCCTACGAGCAGTACTTC.

This clone was counted between two and nine times. DNA of the CDR3: TGTGCCAGCAGCCCTCTCCCTGTTACGGTGAACACTGAAGCTTTCTTT. This translates into CASSPLPVTVNTEAFF. The chain uses TRBV2 and TRBJ1-1, with D hard to call. V was cut by 6 bases and J by 0 bases, with 17 bases left in between. CDR3 length equals 16 residues. Per germline, CDR1 SNHLY and CDR2 FYNNEI.

The chain carries TRBV9 and TRBJ2-6, with D hard to call. CDR3 length: 16 amino acids. V lost 4 bases and J lost 7, with 18 bases in between. Looked up from germline, CDR1 is SGDLS and CDR2 is YYNGEE. The CDR3 region is CASSPPGSSGANVLTF. CDR3 in DNA: TGTGCCAGCAGCCCCCCAGGCAGTTCAGGAGCCAACGTCCTGACTTTC.

The chain couples TRBV7-9 to TRBJ2-5, with a tentative D call TRBD2 (6 bases). The ends were cut back, 1 base at V and 0 bases at J, with 9 bases in the middle. CDR1 is SEHNR, CDR2 FQNEAQ, per germline (reference sequence). This CDR3 comprises 15 residues. The CDR3 sequence is CASSLGLANQETQYF. The CDR3, as DNA: TGTGCCAGCAGCTTAGGGCTAGCGAACCAAGAGACCCAGTACTTC.

This clone was counted only a few times. The chain joins TRBV30 to TRBJ1-5, with a tentative D call TRBD1 (6 bases). Germline values: CDR1 GTSNPN, CDR2 SVGIG (reference sequence). V was cut by 1 base and J by 2 bases, with 6 bases left in between. CDR3 length equals 13 residues. The CDR3 here is CAWSDRGNQPQHF. The CDR3, as DNA: TGTGCCTGGAGTGACAGGGGCAATCAGCCCCAGCATTTT.